A single sample is the source of the 29 T cell receptor beta chains below, sequenced in a study of T cells in Graves' hyperthyroidism and ophthalmopathy. It was RNA transcripts that yielded the amplified TCR beta CDR3 regions. HTBI primers were the set used in a first-round RT-PCR of the TCR CDR3. A single record per CDR3 protein comes from TCRdb applying MiXCR to the multiplex PCR reads. The sample has nearly 600,000 distinct CDR3 sequences, over 11% seen once. Sequenced: blood. These receptors were obtained from a woman in her thirties with Graves' hyperthyroidism that later progressed to Graves' ophthalmopathy.

About this clonotype itself: This could be a read error, since a much larger clone is one nucleotide away. The chain couples TRBV6-5 to TRBJ2-3; 10 bases agree with TRBD2. Germline loops: CDR1 MNHEY, CDR2 SVGAGI. This CDR3 region has 16 residues. After removal of 0 bases from V and 0 bases from J, the junction contained 0 bases not matched to a gene. CDR3 sequence (DNA): TGTGCCAGCAGTTACTCGACTAGCGGGAGCACAGATACGCAGTATTTT. It specifies CASSYSTSGSTDTQYF.

This clonotype was detected ten times or more. V is TRBV10-3 and J is TRBJ1-6, with D hard to call. Trimming removed 0 bases at V and 4 bases at J, with 7 bases between. The CDR3 loop spans 15 amino acids. Germline V gene data show CDR1 as ENHRY and CDR2 as SYGVKD. The CDR3 DNA sequence: TGTGCCATCAGTGAGTCAGCGGGGTATAATTCACCCCTCCACTTT. As protein: CAISESAGYNSPLHF.

This clonotype came up many times. The chain carries TRBV2 and TRBJ1-2; D gene uncertain. The V gene lost 6 bases and the J gene lost 8 bases, with 7 bases spanning the gap. CDR3 length: 10 residues. The germline V gene has CDR1 SNHLY and CDR2 FYNNEI. The CDR3 DNA sequence: TGTGCCAGCAGATCATCCGGCTACACCTTC. Its translation is CASRSSGYTF.

This clonotype was seen at least ten times. The chain has TRBV11-2 and TRBJ2-4; D call uncertain. Germline V gene data show CDR1 as SGHAT and CDR2 as FQNNGV. Deletions cut 7 bases from V and 0 bases from J, with 10 bases between. CDR3 length: 14 amino acids. The CDR3 sequence: CASTEVLAKNIQYF. The CDR3 bases are TGTGCCAGCACCGAAGTTCTAGCCAAAAACATTCAGTACTTC.

This clonotype was counted many times. J is TRBJ2-5 and V is TRBV7-9; D not certain. V lost 4 bases to trimming and J lost 5 bases, with 8 bases between them. Germline-derived CDR1 and CDR2 are SEHNR and FQNEAQ (reference sequence). The CDR3 is 12 residues long. CDR3 coding DNA: TGTGCCAGCAGCTCCCCGAGGGAGACCCAGTACTTC. Its translation is CASSSPRETQYF.

In its sample, this clonotype was seen many times. The J gene is TRBJ2-7, the V gene TRBV6-2 or TRBV6-3, with TRBD2 identical over 12 bases. CDR1 is MNHEY, CDR2 SVGEGT, per germline. Trimming at V came to 4 bases and at J to 4 bases, leaving 8 bases not matched to a gene. The CDR3 loop spans 16 amino acids. The CDR3 protein is CASSSWTSGIGYEQYF. Here the CDR3 DNA reads TGTGCCAGCAGTTCGTGGACTAGCGGGATTGGGTACGAGCAGTACTTC.

This clonotype appeared many times. The chain is built from TRBV2 and TRBJ2-2, with 10 bases fitting TRBD2. The ends lost 10 bases at V and 3 bases at J; junction bases unmatched: 11. The CDR3 has 16 amino acids. Germline V CDR1 and CDR2: SNHLY, FYNNEI. CDR3 amino acids: CATERKAGGYTGELFF. CDR3 coding DNA: TGTGCCACTGAGAGGAAAGCGGGAGGGTACACCGGGGAGCTGTTTTTT. The full variable domain, rest sourced from reference TRBV2 and TRBJ2-2, is EPEVTQTPSHQVTQMGQEVILRCVPISNHLYFYWYRQILGQKVEFLVSFYNNEISEKSEIFDDQFSVERPDGSNFTLKIRSTKLEDSAMYFCATERKAGGYTGELFFGEGSRLTVL.

CDR3 coding DNA: TGTGCCAGCAGTTTCCGGGACAGGGACCACAATGAGCAGTTCTTC. The encoded protein is CASSFRDRDHNEQFF. The rearrangement links TRBV27 to TRBJ2-1, with 9 bases fitting TRBD1. The CDR3 spans 15 residues. The V gene end was trimmed by 3 bases and the J gene end by 5 bases; junction bases not matched to a gene: 5. The germline gives CDR1 MNHEY, CDR2 SMNVEV (reference sequence).

CDR3 in DNA: TGTGCCAGCAGCCCCGGACTAGCGGAGAACACAGATACGCAGTATTTT. Protein sequence: CASSPGLAENTDTQYF. The gene calls are TRBV9 and TRBJ2-3; TRBD2 matches 10 bases. The CDR3 has 16 amino acids. CDR1 is SGDLS, CDR2 YYNGEE, per germline. The junction had 7 bases not matched to a gene; V was cut back by 4 bases and J by 2 bases.

This clonotype was detected ten times or more. The chain is built from TRBV12-3 or TRBV12-4 and TRBJ1-1; D might be TRBD1 (5 bases). With 1 base removed from V and 2 bases from J, the gap between germline ends came to 11 bases. This CDR3 comprises 15 residues. The CDR3 here is CASSLGGTDNTEAFF. CDR3 bases: TGTGCCAGCAGTTTAGGTGGGACGGATAACACTGAAGCTTTCTTT.

This clonotype was seen more than once but under ten times. The rearrangement uses TRBV5-1 and TRBJ2-2; 10 positions agree with TRBD2. Germline CDR1 and CDR2: SGHRS and YFSETQ. J gave up 2 bases and V 3 bases, and 7 bases lay outside the gene matches. This CDR3 is built from 17 residues. CDR3 protein: CASSWTSGVSNTGELFF. In DNA, the CDR3 is TGCGCCAGCAGCTGGACTAGCGGAGTCAGTAACACCGGGGAGCTGTTTTTT. The full variable domain, its missing parts supplied by reference TRBV5-1 and TRBJ2-2, is KAGVTQTPRYLIKTRGQQVTLSCSPISGHRSVSWYQQTPGQGLQFLFEYFSETQRNKGNFPGRFSGRQFSNSRSEMNVSTLELGDSALYLCASSWTSGVSNTGELFFGEGSRLTVL.

This clonotype was picked up many times. The gene calls are TRBV27 and TRBJ2-3; tentatively, D is TRBD2 (5 bases). Trimming cost V 6 bases and J 2 bases, with 12 bases left between them. From germline, CDR1 is MNHEY and CDR2 SMNVEV (reference sequence). This CDR3 region has 14 residues. The CDR3 coding sequence is TGTGCCAGCAGACAGAGGGTTTCCACAGATACGCAGTATTTT. This encodes CASRQRVSTDTQYF.

This clonotype was seen more than once but under ten times. This could be a read error, since a much larger clone is one nucleotide away. V usage is TRBV2 and J usage is TRBJ2-7, with a possible D match to TRBD1 (6 bases). Germline V gene sequence: CDR1 SNHLY, CDR2 FYNNEI. CDR3 size: 13 residues. Trimming stripped 0 bases from V and 5 bases from J, with 8 bases between. DNA of the CDR3: TGTGCCAGCAGTGAAGCTTGGGGGCACGAGCAGTACTTC. This encodes CASSEAWGHEQYF.

This clonotype was counted at least ten times. The rearrangement uses TRBV28 and TRBJ2-7; 7 nucleotides align to TRBD1. CDR1 and CDR2 from the germline V gene are MDHEN and SYDVKM. The CDR3 sequence is 15 residues long. With V trimmed by 3 bases and J by 0 bases, 5 bases remained unmatched. In DNA, the CDR3 is TGTGCCAGCAGTTTTATCCGGGACAGCTCCTACGAGCAGTACTTC. As protein: CASSFIRDSSYEQYF.

This clonotype has only a few counts. CDR3 loop: CASNPGKGLPFSYEQYF. For the CDR3, the DNA is TGTGCCAGCAACCCTGGGAAGGGTTTACCTTTTTCCTACGAGCAGTACTTC. The rearrangement joins TRBV2 to TRBJ2-7; D is unresolved. Trimming shortened V by 7 bases and J by 1 base, and 23 bases separated the two germline ends. CDR1 is SNHLY and CDR2 is FYNNEI in the germline V gene. This CDR3 contains 17 residues.

As regards this clonotype: This CDR3 is missing its conserved last phenylalanine or tryptophan, likely due to a read error. The rearrangement uses TRBV2 and TRBJ2-5; D call uncertain. The length of the CDR3 is 15 residues. The V end was cut by 5 bases, the J end by 4 bases, with 17 bases between. Looked up from germline, CDR1 is SNHLY and CDR2 is FYNNEI. CDR3 coding DNA: TGTGCCAGCAGTTCGTCAGACGCAGGCTCAGAGACCCAGTACTCC. It is translated as CASSSSDAGSETQYS.

There are many counts of this clonotype. The genes are TRBV11-1 and TRBJ1-1, with 8 positions matching TRBD1. With 4 bases clipped from V and 0 bases from J, the junction kept 7 bases outside the gene matches. The CDR3 spans 16 residues. Germline CDR1 reads SGHAT; CDR2 reads FQDESV (reference sequence). This CDR3 is CASSSGQGPMNTEAFF. DNA of the CDR3: TGTGCCAGCAGCTCAGGACAGGGACCCATGAACACTGAAGCTTTCTTT.

This clonotype was seen only a few times. The chain recombines TRBV6-2 or TRBV6-3 with TRBJ2-3; 9 nucleotides line up with TRBD2. V was pared by 3 bases and J by 0 bases, with 4 bases of the junction left unmatched. There are 16 residues in the CDR3. Germline V gene sequence: CDR1 MNHEY, CDR2 SVGEGT. CDR3 sequence reads: CASSYQREVSTDTQYF. In nucleotides, the CDR3 is TGTGCCAGCAGTTATCAGCGGGAGGTGAGCACAGATACGCAGTATTTT.

In this sample, this clonotype turned up many times. The CDR3 bases are TGCAGTGCTAGAGATACGTCTAGCGGGAGTGGGGTTTACGAGCAGTACTTC. It specifies CSARDTSSGSGVYEQYF. This chain uses TRBV20-1 with TRBJ2-7; 10 positions agree with TRBD2. Per the germline V gene, CDR1 is DFQATT and CDR2 is SNEGSKA (reference sequence). Unmatched junction bases numbered 12, after V lost 0 bases and J lost 4 bases. The CDR3 covers 17 residues.

This clonotype occurred many times. This sequence joins TRBV6-1 and TRBJ2-5; 7 bases agree with TRBD2. The CDR3 loop spans 16 amino acids. Trimming at V came to 0 bases and at J to 3 bases, leaving 7 bases not matched to a gene. Per germline, CDR1 MNHNS and CDR2 SASEGT. This chain's CDR3 is CASSEAPGGREETQYF. In DNA, the CDR3 is TGTGCCAGCAGTGAAGCTCCGGGAGGACGAGAAGAGACCCAGTACTTC.

The sample holds a few counts of this clonotype. V gene TRBV12-5 combines with J gene TRBJ2-7, with D unclear. V was shortened by 3 bases and J by 3 bases, with 9 bases between the two germline ends. Per the germline V gene, CDR1 is LGHNT and CDR2 is FRNRAP. The CDR3 has 13 residues. In DNA form, the CDR3 reads TGTGCTAGTGGTTTTTTCCAGGACTACGAGCAGTACTTC. Protein product: CASGFFQDYEQYF.

This clonotype has more than one count but fewer than ten. The V call is TRBV5-6, the J call TRBJ2-1; TRBD1 aligns across 9 bases. Germline CDR1 is SGHDT and CDR2 is YYEEEE. The V and J ends lost 1 base and 6 bases, in that order; junction bases with no gene match: 5. The CDR3 consists of 15 residues. The CDR3 DNA reads TGTGCCAGCAGCTTGACCGGGACAGGGAGCAATGAGCAGTTCTTC. This sequence encodes CASSLTGTGSNEQFF. Full variable domain (rest looked up from reference TRBV5-6 and TRBJ2-1): DAGVTQSPTHLIKTRGQQVTLRCSPKSGHDTVSWYQQALGQGPQFIFQYYEEEERQRGNFPDRFSGHQFPNYSSELNVNALLLGDSALYLCASSLTGTGSNEQFFGPGTRLTVL.

This clonotype was seen repeatedly, ten times or more. The V gene is TRBV5-1, the J gene TRBJ1-5; D remains unclear. The CDR3 totals 15 residues. V lost 0 bases and J 4 bases, leaving 11 bases between the germline ends. Germline V gives CDR1 SGHRS, CDR2 YFSETQ. DNA of the CDR3: TGCGCCAGCAGCTTGGAGGGTGGACTGAATCAGCCCCAGCATTTT. Its translation is CASSLEGGLNQPQHF.

This clonotype was counted between two and nine times. The chain employs TRBV2 and TRBJ2-5, with D unclear. Per germline, CDR1 SNHLY and CDR2 FYNNEI. The CDR3 covers 11 residues. V dropped 2 bases and J dropped 7 bases, with 5 bases sitting between them. This chain's CDR3 is CASSESATQYF. Written as DNA, the CDR3 is TGTGCCAGCAGTGAATCCGCGACCCAGTACTTC.

This clonotype has a handful of counts. The chain recombines TRBV11-1 with TRBJ1-2, with no clear D. The V gene's germline CDR1 is SGHAT and CDR2 FQDESV (reference sequence). V was trimmed by 6 bases and J by 6 bases, leaving 14 bases between them. CDR3 length: 13 amino acids. CDR3: CASSYPDLDGYTF. The DNA of the CDR3 is TGTGCCAGCAGTTACCCGGACCTAGATGGCTACACCTTC.

On this clonotype itself: This could be a read error, since a much larger clone is one nucleotide away. V is TRBV30 and J is TRBJ2-3, with unresolved D. CDR1 and CDR2 (germline): GTSNPN, SVGIG (reference sequence). The germline V and J ends were trimmed by 2 bases and 4 bases, with 10 bases remaining between them. CDR3 length: 13 amino acids. CDR3 loop: CAWSYGEADTQYF. For the CDR3, the DNA is TGTGCCTGGAGTTATGGGGAAGCAGATACGCAGTATTTT.

This clonotype was observed at least ten times. Possible read error: a much larger clone is one base away. This chain links TRBV11-2 with TRBJ2-5, with D unclear. The CDR3 spans 15 residues. Looked up from germline, CDR1 is SGHAT and CDR2 is FQNNGV. This CDR3 is CASSLGPVSAETQCF. As DNA, the CDR3 is TGTGCCAGCAGCTTAGGCCCCGTCTCGGCGGAGACCCAGTGCTTC.

Notes on this clonotype: With a much larger clone just one base away, this may be a read error. The CDR3 loop is CASSSRDGSYEQYF. The CDR3 DNA reads as TGTGCCAGCAGTTCCCGGGACGGTTCCTACGAGCAGTACTTC. J is TRBJ2-7 and V is TRBV6-5; either TRBD1 or TRBD2 may fit D (5 bases each). The ends were cut back, 4 bases at V and 1 base at J, with 11 bases in the middle. Germline-derived CDR1 and CDR2 are MNHEY and SVGAGI. The CDR3 covers 14 residues.

This clonotype was recorded at least ten times. This CDR3 reads CASSFGFTSYEQYF. Written as DNA, the CDR3 is TGTGCCAGCAGCTTCGGGTTTACCTCCTACGAGCAGTACTTC. The chain recombines TRBV11-2 with TRBJ2-7, with no clear D. With 3 bases removed from V and 0 bases from J, the gap between germline ends came to 9 bases. CDR1 SGHAT and CDR2 FQNNGV come from the germline V gene. The CDR3 is 14 residues long. Complete variable domain (other parts from reference TRBV11-2 and TRBJ2-7): EAGVAQSPRYKIIEKRQSVAFWCNPISGHATLYWYQQILGQGPKLLIQFQNNGVVDDSQLPKDRFSAERLKGVDSTLKIQPAKLEDSAVYLCASSFGFTSYEQYFGPGTRLTVT.